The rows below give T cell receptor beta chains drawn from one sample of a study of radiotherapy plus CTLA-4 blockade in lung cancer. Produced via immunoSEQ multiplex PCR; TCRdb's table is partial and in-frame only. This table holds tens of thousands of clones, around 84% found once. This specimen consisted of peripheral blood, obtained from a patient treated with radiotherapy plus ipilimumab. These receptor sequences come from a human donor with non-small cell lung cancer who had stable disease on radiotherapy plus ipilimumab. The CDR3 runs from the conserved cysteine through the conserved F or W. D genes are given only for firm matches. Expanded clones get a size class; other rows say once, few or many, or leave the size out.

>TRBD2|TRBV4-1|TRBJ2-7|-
CASSQAETSANYEQYF
TGCGCCAGCAGCCAAGCCGAGACTAGCGCCAACTACGAGCAGTACTTC
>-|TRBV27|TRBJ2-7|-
CASSNRQGSYEQYF
TGTGCCAGCAGTAACCGGCAGGGGTCCTACGAGCAGTACTTC
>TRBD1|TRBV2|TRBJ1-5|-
CASSTTGTGFYSNQPQHF
TGTGCCAGCAGCACCACCGGGACAGGGTTCTATAGCAATCAGCCCCAGCATTTT
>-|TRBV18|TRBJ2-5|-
CASSPTGPAVEETQYF
TGTGCCAGCTCACCCACGGGCCCGGCGGTGGAAGAGACCCAGTACTTC
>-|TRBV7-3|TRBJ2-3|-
CASSLGTSTDTQYF
TGTGCCAGCAGCCTAGGGACTAGCACAGATACGCAGTATTTT
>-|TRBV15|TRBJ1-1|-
CATSRASGGTEAFF
TGTGCCACCAGCAGAGCTTCGGGGGGCACTGAAGCTTTCTTT
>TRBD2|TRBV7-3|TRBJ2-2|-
CASSHQRGGLIHGELFF
TGTGCCAGCAGCCACCAGCGGGGGGGCCTAATACACGGGGAGCTGTTTTTT
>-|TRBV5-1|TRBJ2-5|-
CASSPGPQGETQYF
TGCGCCAGCAGCCCTGGACCTCAGGGAGAGACCCAGTACTTC
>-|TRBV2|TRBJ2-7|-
CASSDQEQYF
TGTGCCAGCAGTGATCAAGAGCAGTACTTC
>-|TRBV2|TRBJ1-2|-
CASISYGYTF
TGTGCCAGCATTTCCTATGGCTACACCTTC
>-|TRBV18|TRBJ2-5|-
CASSLRRVEETQYF
TGTGCCAGCTCACTGCGTCGAGTAGAAGAGACCCAGTACTTC
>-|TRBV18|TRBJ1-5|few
CASSPLEASKGQPQHF
TGTGCCAGCTCACCACTAGAAGCTTCCAAGGGGCAGCCCCAGCATTTT
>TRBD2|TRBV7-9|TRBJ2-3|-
CASSPLAGISTQYF
TGTGCCAGCAGCCCACTAGCGGGGATTTCCACGCAGTATTTT
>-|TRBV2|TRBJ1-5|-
CASRSDGNNQPQHF
TGTGCCAGCAGATCGGACGGAAATAATCAGCCCCAGCATTTT
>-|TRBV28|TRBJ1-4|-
CASSSFQGEKLFF
TGTGCCAGCAGCTCCTTCCAAGGGGAAAAACTGTTTTTT
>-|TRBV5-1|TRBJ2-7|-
CASSLGLLYEQYF
TGCGCCAGCAGCTTAGGGCTCCTCTACGAGCAGTACTTC
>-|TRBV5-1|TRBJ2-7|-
CASSLEQGLSYEQYF
TGCGCCAGCAGCTTGGAACAGGGCCTCTCCTACGAGCAGTACTTC
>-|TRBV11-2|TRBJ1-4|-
CASSPSGGLNEKLFF
TGTGCCAGCAGTCCTAGCGGGGGACTGAATGAAAAACTGTTTTTT
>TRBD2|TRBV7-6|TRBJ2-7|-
CASSLVASGSYEQYF
TGTGCCAGCAGCTTAGTAGCTAGCGGGAGCTACGAGCAGTACTTC